Only one count was recorded for the clone carrying this T cell receptor beta chain. The antigen remains unidentified. This entry comes from a study of post-analysis software for immune sequencing data. The J segment lost 13 bases and the V segment lost 5 bases, leaving 7 bases of the junction unmatched. The CDR3 runs to 13 residues. General study results and limits: When patients were compared with controls, roughly five TRBV segments were more frequent, TRBV5-6, TRBV5-1 and TRBV20-1 among them.

Included in the TCR beta cDNA libraries were unique molecular identifiers. TCRdb re-called the PCR reads with MiXCR, one entry per CDR3 protein. The data hold 450,000 to 700,000 distinct CDR3 sequences, with around 44% observed a single time. This sequence joins TRBV12-3 or TRBV12-4 and TRBJ1-6, with TRBD1 identical over 8 bases. Sequencing input: blood. The sequence was obtained from a girl between 5 and 17 years old with multiple sclerosis. CDR3 protein: CASSPGQGPPLHF. In DNA form, the CDR3 reads TGTGCCAGCAGTCCCGGACAGGGTCCTCCCCTCCACTTT.